Each of the 14 T cell receptor beta chains below was sequenced from the same sample in a study of blood T cells in healthy people across ages. Primers used in a second PCR of about 7 to 12 cycles were a sample-barcoded 5' primer and a J-beta primer mix. TCRdb analysed the 5' RACE reads with MiXCR anew, one entry per CDR3 protein. The sample comprises 1.5 million or so distinct CDR3 sequences, roughly 40% of which are singletons, and approximately 7.9% rests with the top ten. The sample comprised blood. The receptors shown here come from a woman under 30 in good health.

The chain combines TRBV25-1 with TRBJ2-5; D is unclear. This CDR3 has 15 amino acids. Trimming took off 2 bases at V and 3 bases at J, with 13 bases between the two ends. Germline CDR1 reads MGHDK; CDR2 reads SYGVNS. The CDR3 here is CASSEVERSEETQYF. The CDR3 nucleotides read TGTGCCAGCAGTGAAGTCGAACGGTCGGAAGAGACCCAGTACTTC.

For the CDR3, the DNA is TGTGCCAGCACCCGCAAGCCACCAGGGGACAATGAGCAGTTCTTC. Translation gives CASTRKPPGDNEQFF. The chain joins TRBV9 to TRBJ2-1, with a possible D match to TRBD1 (6 bases). The germline V and J ends were trimmed by 6 bases and 5 bases, with 18 bases remaining between them. CDR3 length equals 15 residues. Germline values: CDR1 SGDLS, CDR2 YYNGEE.

This sequence joins TRBV27 and TRBJ2-1, with D uncertain. Germline values: CDR1 MNHEY, CDR2 SMNVEV (reference sequence). CDR3 length equals 18 residues. V gave up 2 bases and J gave up 0 bases, with 17 bases separating them. The DNA of the CDR3 is TGTGCCAGCAGTTTAAGTTCGGGCCCCGCTAGCTCCTACAATGAGCAGTTCTTC. Translation: CASSLSSGPASSYNEQFF.

The CDR3 spells CSVEDERGARYEQYF. The CDR3 DNA reads as TGCAGCGTTGAAGATGAACGGGGGGCGAGGTACGAGCAGTACTTC. The rearrangement links TRBV29-1 to TRBJ2-7, with D perhaps matching TRBD2 (7 bases). Germline V gives CDR1 SQVTM, CDR2 ANQGSEA. V lost 0 bases and J 4 bases, leaving 16 bases between the germline ends. CDR3 size: 15 residues.

The chain recombines TRBV14 with TRBJ2-7; D gene ambiguous. This CDR3 has 16 amino acids. V was shortened by 0 bases and J by 6 bases, with 18 bases between the two germline ends. Germline CDR1 reads SGHDN; CDR2 reads FVKESK. CDR3: CASSQESPLFFGEQYF. CDR3 nucleotide sequence: TGTGCCAGCAGCCAAGAGAGTCCACTTTTTTTTGGCGAGCAGTACTTC. Looking up the rest from reference TRBV14 and TRBJ2-7 gives the full variable domain: EAGVTQFPSHSVIEKGQTVTLRCDPISGHDNLYWYRRVMGKEIKFLLHFVKESKQDESGMPNNRFLAERTGGTYSTLKVQPAELEDSGVYFCASSQESPLFFGEQYFGPGTRLTVT.

V and J are TRBV20-1 and TRBJ1-2; TRBD1 agrees at 9 bases. CDR1 and CDR2 from the germline V gene are DFQATT and SNEGSKA (reference sequence). V trimming: 1 base; J trimming: 3 bases; junction bases outside the gene matches: 6. The CDR3 is 15 amino acids. The CDR3 sequence is CSARAGTGTDYGYTF. As DNA, the CDR3 is TGCAGTGCTAGAGCCGGGACAGGGACTGACTATGGCTACACCTTC.

CDR3 sequence (DNA): TGTGCCACCAGTAAAACAGCTACAGGCGGGGGAGATACGCAGTATTTT. This translates into CATSKTATGGGDTQYF. V gene TRBV24-1 combines with J gene TRBJ2-3, with 7 bases aligning to TRBD2. Trimming cost V 6 bases and J 5 bases; bases outside gene matches: 13. CDR3 length: 16 amino acids. The germline V gene encodes CDR1 KGHDR and CDR2 SFDVKD.

This clonotype appeared a few times. The genes are TRBV2 and TRBJ2-3; D gene ambiguous. Germline V CDR1 and CDR2: SNHLY, FYNNEI. The V gene lost 3 bases and the J gene lost 1 base, with 8 bases spanning the gap. This CDR3 has 14 residues. In DNA, the CDR3 is TGTGCCAGCAGTGATCTCCCGGGCACAGATACGCAGTATTTT. Translated, it gives CASSDLPGTDTQYF.

As DNA, the CDR3 is TGTGCCACCAGAAGATCCGGGTCGAACACTGAAGCTTTCTTT. It specifies CATRRSGSNTEAFF. This chain joins TRBV24-1 and TRBJ1-1, with D unresolved. The V and J ends lost 7 bases and 1 base respectively, with 12 bases between them. The CDR3 loop spans 14 amino acids. CDR1 is KGHDR, CDR2 SFDVKD, per germline.

The V gene is TRBV2, the J gene TRBJ2-7; 8 nucleotides match TRBD2. CDR3 length: 15 amino acids. The germline CDR1 and CDR2 sequences are SNHLY and FYNNEI. V dropped 3 bases and J dropped 2; count of bases not matched to a gene: 6. CDR3 amino acids: CASSDSGLATYEQYF. The DNA of the CDR3 is TGTGCCAGCAGTGACTCCGGACTAGCAACCTACGAGCAGTACTTC.

This clonotype has just a few counts. The chain uses TRBV10-3 and TRBJ2-3; D gene unclear. This CDR3 contains 11 residues. In germline, CDR1 is ENHRY, CDR2 SYGVKD. Trimming stripped 9 bases from V and 4 bases from J, with 8 bases between. The CDR3: CAIGAPDTQYF. The CDR3 DNA is TGTGCCATTGGCGCCCCAGATACGCAGTATTTT.

This clonotype appeared a single time. The J gene is TRBJ2-4, the V gene TRBV14; perhaps TRBD2 as D (6 bases). The J call is in doubt because the DNA end fits TRBJ2-7 better. The CDR3 runs to 14 residues. Germline CDR1 SGHDN, CDR2 FVKESK. The CDR3 sequence is CASSQGRGPCEQYF. As DNA, the CDR3 is TGTGCCAGCAGCCAAGGGCGGGGACCCTGCGAGCAGTACTTC.

This clonotype was seen more than once but under ten times. This chain uses TRBV7-3 with TRBJ2-3; D not resolved. This CDR3 has 16 residues. Germline assignment: CDR1 SGHTA and CDR2 FQGTGA. Between the trimmed V and J ends, which lost 2 bases and 2 bases, there was a span of 14 bases. The CDR3 coding sequence is TGTGCCAGCAGCTTAGGTCCGGAAGGCTTCACAGATACGCAGTATTTT. Translating gives CASSLGPEGFTDTQYF. Combining the CDR3 with reference TRBV7-3 and TRBJ2-3 gives the whole variable domain GAGVSQTPSNKVTEKGKYVELRCDPISGHTALYWYRQSLGQGPEFLIYFQGTGAADDSGLPNDRFFAVRPEGSVSTLKIQRTERGDSAVYLCASSLGPEGFTDTQYFGPGTRLTVL.

The CDR3 DNA follows: TGTGCCAGCAGTCCAGCTAGCGGGGCGGAGACCCAGTACTTC. Its translation is CASSPASGAETQYF. The chain links TRBV27 to TRBJ2-5; the match to TRBD2 covers 9 bases. V dropped 5 bases and J dropped 5; count of bases not matched to a gene: 6. This CDR3 region has 14 residues. CDR1 and CDR2 from the germline V gene are MNHEY and SMNVEV (reference sequence).